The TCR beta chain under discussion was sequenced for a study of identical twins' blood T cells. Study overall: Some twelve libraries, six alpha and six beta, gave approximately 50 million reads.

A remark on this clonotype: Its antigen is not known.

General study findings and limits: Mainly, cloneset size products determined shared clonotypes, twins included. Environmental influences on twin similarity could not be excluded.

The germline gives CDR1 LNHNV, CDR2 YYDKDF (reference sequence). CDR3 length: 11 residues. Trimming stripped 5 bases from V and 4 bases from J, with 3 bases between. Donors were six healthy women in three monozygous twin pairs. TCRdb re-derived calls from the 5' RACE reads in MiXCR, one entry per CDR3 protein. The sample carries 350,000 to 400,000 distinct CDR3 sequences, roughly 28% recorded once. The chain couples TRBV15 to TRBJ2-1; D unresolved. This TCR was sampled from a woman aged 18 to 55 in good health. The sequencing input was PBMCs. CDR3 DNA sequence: TGTGCCACCAGCCTTTACAATGAGCAGTTCTTC. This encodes CATSLYNEQFF. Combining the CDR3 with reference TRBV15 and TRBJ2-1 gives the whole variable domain DAMVIQNPRYQVTQFGKPVTLSCSQTLNHNVMYWYQQKSSQAPKLLFHYYDKDFNNEADTPDNFQSRRPNTSFCFLDIRSPGLGDTAMYLCATSLYNEQFFGPGTRLTVL.